Listed below are T cell receptor beta chains from one sample, sequenced in a study of blood T cells in healthy people across ages. TCRdb itself ran the 5' RACE reads through MiXCR, one entry per CDR3 protein. The sample contains about 1.4 million distinct CDR3 sequences, almost 60% of which appear only once. Source material: blood. Receptor source: a man younger than 30 in good health. The CDR3 runs from the conserved cysteine through the conserved F or W. A D gene is named only where the DNA matches it firmly. Size values are once, few and many counts, or a class for expanded clones, and some rows have none.

>NA|NA|14|TRBJ2-3|TRBV4-1
CASSQAPVLDTQYF
TGCGCCAGCAGCCAGGCCCCGGTTTTAGATACGCAGTATTTT
>NA|TRBD1|17|TRBJ2-4|TRBV6-6
CASSYPARGRAKNIQYF
TGTGCCAGCAGTTACCCGGCCAGGGGGCGTGCCAAAAACATTCAGTACTTC
>NA|NA|15|TRBJ2-1|TRBV6-1
CASSEGSGGGDEQFF
TGTGCCAGCAGTGAAGGCAGCGGAGGTGGGGATGAGCAGTTCTTC
>NA|NA|12|TRBJ1-6|TRBV7-9
CASSLGASVLHF
TGTGCCAGCAGCTTAGGCGCTTCCGTCCTCCACTTT
>few|NA|15|TRBJ1-5|TRBV20-1
CSARDLGERGQPQHF
TGCAGTGCTAGAGATCTGGGTGAACGGGGTCAGCCCCAGCATTTT
>NA|NA|13|TRBJ2-1|TRBV6-5
CATGWAAYNEQFF
TGTGCCACTGGGTGGGCGGCCTACAATGAGCAGTTCTTC
>few|NA|14|TRBJ2-5|TRBV4-1
CASSQVRVQETQYF
TGCGCCAGCAGCCAAGTAAGGGTCCAAGAGACCCAGTACTTC
>NA|NA|12|TRBJ2-1|TRBV6-6
CASSSGFQWKFF
TGTGCCAGCAGTTCAGGGTTTCAGTGGAAGTTCTTC
>NA|NA|15|TRBJ2-5|TRBV29-1
CSVIRGGGFQETQYF
TGCAGCGTTATTCGAGGGGGGGGCTTTCAAGAGACCCAGTACTTC
>NA|NA|15|TRBJ2-3|TRBV3-1
CASSSGQLTRDTQYF
TGTGCCAGCAGCTCAGGACAGTTAACTAGAGATACGCAGTATTTT
>NA|TRBD2|15|TRBJ2-3|TRBV10-3
CAISASSGGTDTQYF
TGTGCCATCAGTGCGAGTAGCGGGGGCACAGATACGCAGTATTTT
>NA|TRBD1|14|TRBJ2-4|TRBV6-5
CASSFTGQGREQYF
TGTGCCAGCAGTTTCACGGGACAGGGACGAGAGCAGTACTTC
>NA|NA|15|TRBJ2-7|TRBV10-3
CAVQKGLDIYYEQYF
TGTGCCGTCCAAAAAGGACTCGACATTTACTACGAGCAGTACTTC
>NA|TRBD2|15|TRBJ2-5|TRBV7-9
CASSVPSGSQETQYF
TGTGCCAGCAGCGTACCTAGCGGTTCCCAAGAGACCCAGTACTTC
>many|NA|13|TRBJ2-1|TRBV5-1
CASSLGLRGEQFF
TGCGCCAGCAGCTTGGGGCTGAGGGGTGAGCAGTTCTTC
>NA|NA|12|TRBJ2-5|TRBV6-1
CASSAVLGTQYF
TGTGCCAGCAGTGCTGTCCTGGGGACCCAGTACTTC
>NA|NA|17|TRBJ1-4|TRBV25-1
CASSEVKFREGDEKLFF
TGTGCCAGCAGTGAAGTGAAATTCCGGGAGGGGGATGAAAAACTGTTTTTT
>few|NA|16|TRBJ1-6|TRBV4-3
CASSQYSPDPNSPLHF
TGCGCCAGCAGCCAGTACTCGCCGGATCCTAATTCACCCCTCCACTTT
>NA|NA|15|TRBJ2-7|TRBV9
CASSVGAPSYYEQYF
TGTGCCAGCAGCGTAGGGGCTCCAAGCTACTACGAGCAGTACTTC
>NA|NA|16|TRBJ1-5|TRBV11-2
CASSLGAGRRYQPQHF
TGTGCCAGCAGCTTAGGGGCAGGGAGGCGATATCAGCCCCAGCATTTT
>NA|NA|16|TRBJ1-2|TRBV27
CASSLSVQGLLVGYTF
TGTGCCAGCAGTTTATCGGTTCAGGGACTTTTGGTTGGCTACACCTTC
>few|NA|14|TRBJ1-6|TRBV7-2
CASSLRGGDSPLHF
TGTGCCAGCAGTTTAAGGGGGGGTGATTCACCCCTCCACTTT
>NA|NA|13|TRBJ2-1|TRBV6-6
CASSPQGGGPQFF
TGTGCCAGCAGTCCGCAGGGGGGGGGCCCTCAGTTCTTC
>NA|NA|16|TRBJ2-7|TRBV6-5
CASSYSGGTVSYEQYF
TGTGCCAGCAGTTACTCAGGCGGTACAGTCTCCTACGAGCAGTACTTC
>NA|NA|14|TRBJ2-7|TRBV6-1
CATRDTSSSYEQYF
TGTGCCACCAGAGATACTTCCAGCTCCTACGAGCAGTACTTC
>once|NA|12|TRBJ2-7|TRBV20-1
CSARRPSYEQYF
TGCAGTGCTAGACGGCCGTCCTACGAGCAGTACTTC
>few|NA|13|TRBJ2-7|TRBV7-9
CASSPSQRTEQYF
TGTGCCAGCAGCCCGAGCCAACGAACCGAGCAGTACTTC
>NA|NA|16|TRBJ2-1|TRBV24-1
CATSDGTGATGNEQFF
TGTGCCACCAGTGACGGCACTGGGGCTACGGGGAATGAGCAGTTCTTC
>once|NA|15|TRBJ2-3|TRBV20-1
CSARGLYSSTDTQYF
TGCAGTGCTAGAGGACTTTATTCTAGCACAGATACGCAGTATTTT
>few|TRBD1|15|TRBJ2-7|TRBV9
CASSARTGTLYEQYF
TGTGCCAGCAGCGCCCGGACAGGGACCCTCTACGAGCAGTACTTC
>NA|NA|17|TRBJ2-3|TRBV11-2
CASSHMTGTGLRDTQYF
TGTGCCAGCAGCCATATGACGGGTACAGGATTGAGGGATACGCAGTATTTT
>NA|NA|14|TRBJ2-7|TRBV18
CASSHGPSSYEQYF
TGTGCCAGCTCACATGGACCCAGCTCCTACGAGCAGTACTTC
>NA|TRBD1|17|TRBJ1-6|TRBV23-1
CASSQPEQGFPYSPLHF
TGCGCCAGCAGTCAACCGGAACAGGGGTTCCCTTATTCACCCCTCCACTTT
>NA|TRBD2|13|TRBJ2-1|TRBV10-3
CALGGNSEVEQFF
TGTGCCCTCGGGGGGAACAGTGAGGTTGAGCAGTTCTTC
>NA|NA|13|TRBJ1-2|TRBV20-1
CSAVKTGGNGYTF
TGCAGTGCTGTCAAGACAGGAGGCAATGGCTACACCTTC
>NA|NA|13|TRBJ2-2|TRBV2
CASIEGSSGGLFF
TGTGCCAGCATAGAGGGATCGTCCGGGGGGCTGTTTTTT
>NA|NA|15|TRBJ1-1|TRBV7-9
CASSWLQGMHTEAFF
TGTGCCAGCAGTTGGCTGCAGGGGATGCACACTGAAGCTTTCTTT
>NA|NA|14|TRBJ1-2|TRBV4-1
CASSQDGFNYGYTF
TGCGCCAGCAGCCAAGATGGCTTCAACTATGGCTACACCTTC
>NA|NA|14|TRBJ2-1|TRBV28
CATTGTPYYNEQFF
TGTGCCACGACGGGGACCCCTTACTACAATGAGCAGTTCTTC
>NA|NA|15|TRBJ2-7|TRBV2
CASSEVGTSAYEQYF
TGTGCCAGCAGTGAAGTCGGGACCTCCGCCTACGAGCAGTACTTC
>NA|NA|15|TRBJ2-7|TRBV24-1
CATSDGGRSSYEQYF
TGTGCCACCAGTGACGGGGGCAGGAGCTCCTACGAGCAGTACTTC
>NA|NA|11|TRBJ1-1|TRBV20-1
CSADVRQEAFF
TGCAGTGCTGATGTAAGACAGGAAGCTTTCTTT
>NA|TRBD2|17|TRBJ2-7|TRBV7-9
CASSPTGAGPSKYEQYF
TGTGCCAGCAGCCCCACAGGAGCGGGACCCTCAAAATACGAGCAGTACTTC
>NA|NA|14|TRBJ2-1|TRBV11-2
CASSAARRYNEQFF
TGTGCCAGCAGCGCCGCGAGGAGATACAATGAGCAGTTCTTC
>few|NA|15|TRBJ2-2|TRBV15
CATSRDRQNTGELFF
TGTGCCACCAGCAGAGATAGACAGAACACCGGGGAGCTGTTTTTT
>NA|NA|17|TRBJ2-3|TRBV6-6
CASSSLVWGPSTDTQYF
TGTGCCAGCAGTTCGCTTGTATGGGGGCCCAGCACAGATACGCAGTATTTT
>NA|NA|13|TRBJ1-2|TRBV12-3/TRBV12-4
CASSLEVGDGYTF
TGTGCCAGCAGTTTAGAAGTGGGGGATGGCTACACCTTC
>NA|NA|14|TRBJ2-1|TRBV3-1
CASSQEGFLNEQFF
TGTGCCAGCAGCCAAGAGGGCTTCCTAAATGAGCAGTTCTTC
>few|NA|11|TRBJ2-1|TRBV29-1
CSASGLNEQFF
TGCAGCGCGTCGGGGCTTAATGAGCAGTTCTTC
>NA|TRBD1|16|TRBJ2-1|TRBV6-6
CASSYSGQGSYNEQFF
TGTGCCAGCAGTTACTCGGGACAGGGTTCCTACAATGAGCAGTTCTTC
>NA|TRBD2|16|TRBJ2-5|TRBV5-1
CASSPGTSGHQETQYF
TGCGCCAGCAGCCCCGGGACTAGCGGGCATCAAGAGACCCAGTACTTC
>NA|NA|16|TRBJ2-1|TRBV12-3/TRBV12-4
CASSLAQGYSYNEQFF
TGTGCCAGCAGTTTAGCCCAGGGCTACAGTTACAATGAGCAGTTCTTC
>NA|TRBD1|15|TRBJ2-7|TRBV4-1
CASSLDRGWGYEQYF
TGCGCCAGCAGCCTGGACAGGGGCTGGGGTTACGAGCAGTACTTC
>NA|TRBD2|15|TRBJ2-2|TRBV6-1
CASGPSGSGSGELFF
TGTGCCAGCGGCCCTAGCGGGAGTGGGAGCGGGGAGCTGTTTTTT